The clone carrying this T cell receptor (beta chain) was seen at least ten times. Antigen: not known. Trimming removed 0 bases at V and 7 bases at J, with 10 bases between. Germline CDR1 SGHTS, CDR2 YDEGEE. The CDR3 is 13 residues long. Template material for amplifying TCR beta CDR3 regions consisted of RNA transcripts. Initially, a first-round RT-PCR of the TCR CDR3 employed the HTBI primer set. From the multiplex PCR reads, TCRdb called clonotypes with MiXCR, one entry per CDR3 protein. The repertoire includes roughly 570,000 distinct CDR3 sequences, more than 45% of them detected once, and around 7.7% sits in the top ten. The data were obtained in a study of T cells in Graves' hyperthyroidism and ophthalmopathy. Study conclusions and caveats: Peripheral blood also featured most of the thyroid clonotypes expanded above 0.001.

The TCR sequence derives from a young woman with Graves' hyperthyroidism. Sequencing was carried out using peripheral blood or thyroid tissue (not recorded which). This rearrangement joins TRBV5-8 to TRBJ2-5; D gene uncertain. This chain's CDR3 is CASSLVTERTQYF. The CDR3 DNA sequence: TGTGCCAGCAGCTTGGTGACGGAGAGGACCCAGTACTTC. The full variable domain, its missing parts supplied by reference TRBV5-8 and TRBJ2-5, is EAGVTQSPTHLIKTRGQQATLRCSPISGHTSVYWYQQALGLGLQFLLWYDEGEERNRGNFPPRFSGRQFPNYSSELNVNALELEDSALYLCASSLVTERTQYFGPGTRLLVL.